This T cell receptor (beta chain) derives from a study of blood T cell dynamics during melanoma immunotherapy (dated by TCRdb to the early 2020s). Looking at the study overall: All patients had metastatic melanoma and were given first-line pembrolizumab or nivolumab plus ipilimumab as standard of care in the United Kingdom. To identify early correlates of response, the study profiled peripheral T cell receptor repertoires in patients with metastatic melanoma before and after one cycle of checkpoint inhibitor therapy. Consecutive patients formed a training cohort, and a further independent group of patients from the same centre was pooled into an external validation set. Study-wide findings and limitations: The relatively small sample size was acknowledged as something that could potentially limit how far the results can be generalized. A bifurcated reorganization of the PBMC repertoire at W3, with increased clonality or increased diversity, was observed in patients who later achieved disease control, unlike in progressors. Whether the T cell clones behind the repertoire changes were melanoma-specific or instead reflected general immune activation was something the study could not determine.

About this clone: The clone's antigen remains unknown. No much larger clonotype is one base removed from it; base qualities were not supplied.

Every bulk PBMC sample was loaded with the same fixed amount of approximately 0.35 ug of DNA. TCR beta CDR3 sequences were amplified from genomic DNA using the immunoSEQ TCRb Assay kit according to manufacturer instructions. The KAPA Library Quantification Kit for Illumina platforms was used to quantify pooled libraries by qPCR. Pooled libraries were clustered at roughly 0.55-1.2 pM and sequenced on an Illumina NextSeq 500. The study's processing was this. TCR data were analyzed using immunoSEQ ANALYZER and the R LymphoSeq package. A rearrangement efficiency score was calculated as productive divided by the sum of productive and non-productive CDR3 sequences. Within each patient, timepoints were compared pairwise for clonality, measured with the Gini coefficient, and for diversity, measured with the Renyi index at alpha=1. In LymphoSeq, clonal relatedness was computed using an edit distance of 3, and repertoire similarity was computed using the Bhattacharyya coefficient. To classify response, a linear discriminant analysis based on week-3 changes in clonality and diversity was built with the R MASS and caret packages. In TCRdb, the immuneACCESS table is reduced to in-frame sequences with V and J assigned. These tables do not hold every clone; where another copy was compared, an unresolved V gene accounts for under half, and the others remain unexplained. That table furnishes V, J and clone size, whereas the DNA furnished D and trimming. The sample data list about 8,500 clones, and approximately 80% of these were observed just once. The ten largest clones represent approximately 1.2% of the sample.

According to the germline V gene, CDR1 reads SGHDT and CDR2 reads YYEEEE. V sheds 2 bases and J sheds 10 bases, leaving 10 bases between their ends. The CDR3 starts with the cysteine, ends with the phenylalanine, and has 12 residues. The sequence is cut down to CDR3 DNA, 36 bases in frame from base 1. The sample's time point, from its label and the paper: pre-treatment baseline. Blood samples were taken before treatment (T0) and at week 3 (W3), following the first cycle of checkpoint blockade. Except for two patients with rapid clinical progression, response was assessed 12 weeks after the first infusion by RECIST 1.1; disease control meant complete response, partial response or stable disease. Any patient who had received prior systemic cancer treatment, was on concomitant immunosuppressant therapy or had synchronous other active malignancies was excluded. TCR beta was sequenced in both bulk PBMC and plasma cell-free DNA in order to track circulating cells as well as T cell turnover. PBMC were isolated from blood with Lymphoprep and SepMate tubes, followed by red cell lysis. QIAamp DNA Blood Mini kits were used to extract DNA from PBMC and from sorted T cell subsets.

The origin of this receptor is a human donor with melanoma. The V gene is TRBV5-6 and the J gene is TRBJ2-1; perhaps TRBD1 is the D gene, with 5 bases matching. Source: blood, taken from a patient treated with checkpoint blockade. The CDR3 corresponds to CASSLWGREQFF. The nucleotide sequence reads TGTGCCAGCAGCTTATGGGGCCGGGAGCAGTTCTTC.